Included here is one T cell receptor beta chain sequence, with context. Its recognized antigen is unknown. Per-base qualities were not stored, and no clone one base away is much larger. These data originate in a study of blood T cell repertoires in COVID-19 (TCRdb year 2020). Notes on the research overall: The collaborator samples originated in the United States, Italy and Spain and spanned the acute and convalescent phases of COVID-19. The prospective study material was composed of cDNA or gDNA derived from T cells, B-cell-depleted T cells, or PBMCs. Subjects who had been exposed to COVID-19, were actively infected with it, or had recovered from it provided the deeply sampled blood TCRbeta repertoires that made up the dataset. The repertoires were released in a freely available public database meant as a resource for research on the immune response to SARS-CoV-2. Samples came from the ongoing ImmuneRACE study (first 160 participants) plus 1,254 subjects from 6 global collaborators. Sample metadata almost always included a de-identified subject ID, COVID-19 status, age in years and sex. Where HLA class I and class II types were available, the types were taken from metadata supplied by the sample provider, not from assay-based typing.

The immunoSEQ Assay, a bias-controlled multiplex PCR, was used to amplify TCRbeta CDR3 regions from genomic DNA. Under the source paper's analysis protocol: The number of nucleated cells in each sample was estimated by amplification of reference gene primers within the assay. Sequence reads were collapsed and filtered to measure the absolute abundance of every unique TCRbeta CDR3 rearrangement. For each sample, productive Simpson clonality was calculated by taking the square root of Simpson's diversity index across productive rearrangements. TCRdb's version of the immuneACCESS table is confined to in-frame rearrangements and falls short of the full clone set. An unresolved V gene accounts for under half of the shortfall where checked; the remainder is of unknown origin. That table is the source of V, J and clone size, and D and trimming were worked out from the DNA. This sample is represented by a few hundred thousand clones; around 91% of them were singletons. The ten top clones hold roughly 16% of the sample.

Participants in the prospective study were enrolled through a virtual design, were aged roughly 18 to 100 years, and lived in 24 United States geographic areas. Cohort assignment in the prospective study relied on participant-reported clinical history from a screening survey and a study questionnaire. Exposed participants had been in contact with someone with a PCR-confirmed or clinician-diagnosed COVID-19 case within 2 weeks of study entry. In the prospective study, whole blood, serum and a nasopharyngeal or oropharyngeal swab were collected from each participant by mobile phlebotomists. Participants in the prospective study had the option to provide additional blood draws and questionnaires over a roughly two-month period. Prospective study blood samples were shipped either frozen or at room temperature before DNA extraction. The CDR3 runs 13 residues from the cysteine to the phenylalanine. Only the CDR3 portion is preserved as DNA: 39 bases, with reading frame beginning at the first base. CDR1 and CDR2 are read off the germline V gene as SGHDT and YYEEEE. Cut back by 0 bases and 6 bases, the V and J ends lie 10 bases apart.

Results and caveats for the whole study, not just this receptor: How much clinical and demographic metadata was included differed by source and by participant, and the metadata was provided uncurated.

The sample was PBMCs or T cells enriched from blood (not recorded which). The TCR originated in a man aged 30 to 45 who had been exposed to COVID-19. The chain joins TRBV5-6 to TRBJ2-7; no D gene can be assigned with confidence. For the CDR3, the sequence is CASSLDTFREQYF. The DNA sequence is TGTGCCAGCAGCTTGGACACGTTTCGCGAGCAGTACTTC.